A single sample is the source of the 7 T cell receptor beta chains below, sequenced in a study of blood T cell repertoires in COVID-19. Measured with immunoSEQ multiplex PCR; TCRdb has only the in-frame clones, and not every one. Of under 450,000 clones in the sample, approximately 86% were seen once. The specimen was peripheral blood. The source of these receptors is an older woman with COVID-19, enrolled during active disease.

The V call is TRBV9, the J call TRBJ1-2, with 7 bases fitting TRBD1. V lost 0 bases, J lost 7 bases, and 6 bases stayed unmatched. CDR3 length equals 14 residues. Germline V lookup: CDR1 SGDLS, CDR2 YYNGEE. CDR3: CASSVVQGGGGYTF. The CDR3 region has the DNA TGTGCCAGCAGCGTAGTACAAGGGGGCGGTGGCTACACCTTC.

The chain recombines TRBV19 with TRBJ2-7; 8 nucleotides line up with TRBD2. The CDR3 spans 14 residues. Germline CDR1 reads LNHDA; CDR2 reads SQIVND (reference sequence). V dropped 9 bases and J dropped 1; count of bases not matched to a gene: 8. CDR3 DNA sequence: TGTGCCAGCGCCCCCGCGGGGGGTTCCTACGAGCAGTACTTC. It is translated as CASAPAGGSYEQYF.

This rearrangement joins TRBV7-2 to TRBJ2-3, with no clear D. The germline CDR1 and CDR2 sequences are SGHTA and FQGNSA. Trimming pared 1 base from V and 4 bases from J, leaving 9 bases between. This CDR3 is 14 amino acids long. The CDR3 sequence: CASSLGATPDTQYF. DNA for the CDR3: TGTGCCAGCAGCTTAGGCGCGACTCCAGATACGCAGTATTTT. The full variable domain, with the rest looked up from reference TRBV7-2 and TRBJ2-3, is GAGVSQSPSNKVTEKGKDVELRCDPISGHTALYWYRQSLGQGLEFLIYFQGNSAPDKSGLPSDRFSAERTGGSVSTLTIQRTQQEDSAVYLCASSLGATPDTQYFGPGTRLTVL.

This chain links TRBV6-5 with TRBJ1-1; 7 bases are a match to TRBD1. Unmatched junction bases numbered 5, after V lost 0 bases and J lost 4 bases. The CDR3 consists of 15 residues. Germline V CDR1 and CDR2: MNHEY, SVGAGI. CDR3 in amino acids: CASSYSHRGGTEAFF. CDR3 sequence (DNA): TGTGCCAGCAGTTACTCACACAGGGGAGGCACTGAAGCTTTCTTT.

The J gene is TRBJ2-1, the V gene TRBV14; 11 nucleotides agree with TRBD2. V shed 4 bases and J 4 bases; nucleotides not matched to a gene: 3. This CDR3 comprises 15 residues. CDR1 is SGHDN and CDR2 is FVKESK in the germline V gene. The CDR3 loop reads CASSPGTSGYNEQFF. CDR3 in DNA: TGTGCCAGCAGCCCCGGGACTAGCGGATACAATGAGCAGTTCTTC.

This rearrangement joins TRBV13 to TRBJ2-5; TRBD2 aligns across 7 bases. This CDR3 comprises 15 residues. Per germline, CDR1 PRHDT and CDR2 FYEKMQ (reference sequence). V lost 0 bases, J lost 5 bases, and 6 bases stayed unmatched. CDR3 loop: CASSLGGGTGETQYF. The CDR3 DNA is TGTGCCAGCAGCTTAGGCGGGGGGACCGGGGAGACCCAGTACTTC. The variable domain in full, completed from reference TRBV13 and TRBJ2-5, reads AAGVIQSPRHLIKEKRETATLKCYPIPRHDTVYWYQQGPGQDPQFLISFYEKMQSDKGSIPDRFSAQQFSDYHSELNMSSLELGDSALYFCASSLGGGTGETQYFGPGTRLLVL.

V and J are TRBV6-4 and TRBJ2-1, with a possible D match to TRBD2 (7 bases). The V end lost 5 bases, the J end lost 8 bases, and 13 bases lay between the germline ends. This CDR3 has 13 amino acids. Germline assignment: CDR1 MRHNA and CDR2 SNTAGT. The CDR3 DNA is TGTGCCAGCAGTCCCCAGGGGAGGGATGAGCAGTTCTTC. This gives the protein CASSPQGRDEQFF.